This T cell receptor beta chain was observed in a study of T cell changes during pregnancy in multiple sclerosis. Per germline, CDR1 MGHRA and CDR2 YSYEKL. Trimming stripped 2 bases from V and 4 bases from J, with 11 bases between. The CDR3 is 14 residues long. Some clones are missing from TCRdb's copy, which holds only in-frame ones; the method was immunoSEQ multiplex PCR. The data contain about 38,000 clones, approximately 92% of them seen just once; the ten biggest clones take up 9% to 13%. J is TRBJ2-5 and V is TRBV4-1, with D tentatively TRBD2 (6 bases). The TCR sequence derives from a female donor with multiple sclerosis, enrolled in a pregnancy study. Sequences were derived from CD8+ T cells from peripheral blood mononuclear cells, sampled after pregnancy. The CDR3 nucleotides are TGCGCCAGCAGCCAACCGGGAGAAGTAGAGACCCAGTACTTC. Its translation: CASSQPGEVETQYF.